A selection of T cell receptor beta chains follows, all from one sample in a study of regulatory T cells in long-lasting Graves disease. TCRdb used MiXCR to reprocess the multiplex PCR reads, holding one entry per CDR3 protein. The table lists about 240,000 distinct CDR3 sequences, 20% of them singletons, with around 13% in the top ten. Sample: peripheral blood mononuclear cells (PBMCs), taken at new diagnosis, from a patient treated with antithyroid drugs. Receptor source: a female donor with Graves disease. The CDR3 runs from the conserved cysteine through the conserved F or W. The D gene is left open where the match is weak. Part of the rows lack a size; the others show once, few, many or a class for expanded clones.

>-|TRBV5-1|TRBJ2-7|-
CASSPTHALLYEQYF
TGTGCCAGCAGCCCTACCCATGCCCTCCTCTACGAGCAGTACTTC
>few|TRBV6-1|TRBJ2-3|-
CASVENTDTQYF
TGTGCCAGTGTGGAGAACACAGATACGCAGTATTTT
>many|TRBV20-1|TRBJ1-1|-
CSATSGQGGRIDF
TGCAGTGCTACTAGTGGTCAGGGAGGGAGGATAGATTTT
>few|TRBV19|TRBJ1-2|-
CASSISRDNYGYTF
TGTGCCAGTAGCATATCCCGGGACAACTATGGCTACACCTTC
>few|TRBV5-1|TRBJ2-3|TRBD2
CASKASGRTTDTQYF
TGCGCCAGCAAGGCTAGCGGGAGGACCACAGATACGCAGTATTTT
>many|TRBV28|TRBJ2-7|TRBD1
CASNQGALYEQYF
TGTGCCAGCAACCAGGGGGCCCTTTACGAGCAGTACTTC
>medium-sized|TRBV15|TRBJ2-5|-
CATSRDPVRAKETQYF
TGTGCCACCAGCAGAGATCCCGTCCGGGCAAAAGAGACCCAGTACTTC
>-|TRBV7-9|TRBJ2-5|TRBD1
CASSHRDSRQETQYF
TGTGCCAGCAGCCACCGGGACAGCCGACAAGAGACCCAGTACTTC
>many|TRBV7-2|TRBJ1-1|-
CASSLGIDSRPTEAFF
TGTGCCAGCAGCTTAGGGATTGACAGCCGGCCCACTGAAGCTTTCTTT
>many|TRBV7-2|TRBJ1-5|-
CASSKTAYSNQPQHF
TGTGCCAGCAGCAAAACAGCGTATAGCAATCAGCCCCAGCATTTT
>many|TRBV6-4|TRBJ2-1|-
CASSVFSGSSYNEQFF
TGTGCCAGCAGTGTCTTTAGCGGTAGCTCCTACAATGAGCAGTTCTTC
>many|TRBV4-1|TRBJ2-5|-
CASTTGTPGQTQYF
TGCGCCAGCACCACCGGGACCCCTGGGCAGACCCAGTACTTC
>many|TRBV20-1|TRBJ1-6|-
CSALRDLETSPLHF
TGCAGTGCCCTCCGGGACTTGGAAACATCACCCCTCCACTTT
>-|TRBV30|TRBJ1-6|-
CAWSKSGRAGYNSPLHF
TGTGCCTGGAGTAAATCGGGACGGGCCGGTTATAATTCACCCCTCCACTTT
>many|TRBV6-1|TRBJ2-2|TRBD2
CASSPRGSGRNTGELFF
TGTGCCAGCAGCCCCAGGGGTAGCGGGAGGAACACCGGGGAGCTGTTTTTT
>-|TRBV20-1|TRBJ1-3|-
CSARLVEGSGNTIYF
TGCAGTGCTAGACTAGTAGAAGGCTCTGGAAACACCATATATTTT
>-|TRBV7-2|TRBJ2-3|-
CASSRLGTSTDTQYF
TGTGCCAGCAGCCGGCTAGGGACTAGCACAGATACGCAGTATTTT
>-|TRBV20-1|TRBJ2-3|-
CSTRIPSTDTQYF
TGCAGTACTAGGATTCCTAGCACAGATACGCAGTATTTT
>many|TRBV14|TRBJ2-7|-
CASSPGGRRGYEQYF
TGTGCCAGCAGCCCCGGCGGGCGGCGGGGCTACGAGCAGTACTTC
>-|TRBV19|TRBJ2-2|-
CASSAGGLNTGELFF
TGTGCCAGTAGTGCCGGGGGGCTTAACACCGGGGAGCTGTTTTTT
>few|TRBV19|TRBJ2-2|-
CASNRAEYPLGELFF
TGTGCCAGTAATAGGGCCGAGTACCCCTTAGGGGAGCTGTTTTTT
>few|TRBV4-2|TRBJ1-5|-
CASSQWVSNQPQHF
TGTGCCAGCAGCCAATGGGTAAGCAATCAGCCCCAGCATTTT
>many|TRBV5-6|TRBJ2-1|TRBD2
CASSLLAGRNNEQFF
TGTGCCAGCAGCCTACTAGCGGGAAGGAACAATGAGCAGTTCTTC
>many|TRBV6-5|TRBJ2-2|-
CASSYSGTGELFF
TGTGCCAGCAGTTACTCGGGGACCGGGGAGCTGTTTTTT
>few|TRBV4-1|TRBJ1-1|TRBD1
CASSQDQGVRTEAFF
TGCGCCAGCAGCCAAGATCAGGGGGTAAGAACTGAAGCTTTCTTT
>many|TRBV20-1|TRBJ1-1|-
CSAREAGGRINTEAFF
TGCAGTGCTAGAGAAGCGGGGGGCAGAATAAACACTGAAGCTTTCTTT
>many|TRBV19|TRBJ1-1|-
CASSPTRYTEAFF
TGTGCCAGTAGTCCCACGCGGTACACTGAAGCTTTCTTT
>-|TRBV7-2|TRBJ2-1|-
CASSLALGGEQFF
TGTGCCAGCAGCTTAGCCCTGGGAGGTGAGCAGTTCTTC
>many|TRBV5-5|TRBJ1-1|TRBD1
CASSLGPGQGGTEAFF
TGTGCCAGCAGCTTGGGTCCTGGACAGGGAGGAACTGAAGCTTTCTTT
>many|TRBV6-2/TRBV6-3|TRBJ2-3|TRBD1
CASEEGQVGADTQYF
TGTGCCAGCGAAGAGGGACAGGTTGGCGCAGATACGCAGTATTTT
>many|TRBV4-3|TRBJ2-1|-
CASSQDFRDNEQFF
TGCGCCAGCAGCCAAGATTTTCGGGACAATGAGCAGTTCTTC
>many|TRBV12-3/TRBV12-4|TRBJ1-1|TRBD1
CASRATGGGKNTEAFF
TGTGCCAGCAGGGCTACAGGGGGCGGGAAAAACACTGAAGCTTTCTTT
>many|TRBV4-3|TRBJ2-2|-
CASSQDGTQNTGELFF
TGCGCCAGCAGCCAAGACGGGACACAAAACACCGGGGAGCTGTTTTTT
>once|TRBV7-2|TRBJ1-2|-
CASSYAPAGGYTF
TGTGCCAGCAGCTACGCCCCTGCAGGCGGCTACACCTTC
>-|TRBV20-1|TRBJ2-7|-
CSAPRLYEQYF
TGCAGTGCTCCCAGGCTTTACGAGCAGTACTTC
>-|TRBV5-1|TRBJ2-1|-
CASSHLMGAPKYNEQFF
TGCGCCAGCAGCCACCTGATGGGGGCCCCCAAATACAATGAGCAGTTCTTC
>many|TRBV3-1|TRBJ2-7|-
CASSHRQDSYEQYF
TGTGCCAGCAGCCACAGACAGGACTCCTACGAGCAGTACTTC
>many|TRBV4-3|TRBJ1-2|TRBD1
CASSQAQGRYYGYTF
TGCGCCAGCAGCCAAGCACAGGGGCGCTACTATGGCTACACCTTC
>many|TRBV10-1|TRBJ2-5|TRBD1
CASSEQGAGETQYF
TGCGCCAGCAGTGAACAGGGGGCCGGTGAGACCCAGTACTTC
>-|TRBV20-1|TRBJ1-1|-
CSARDGAGREAFF
TGCAGTGCTAGAGATGGCGCAGGGCGAGAAGCTTTCTTT
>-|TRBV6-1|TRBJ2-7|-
CASSPFGAVEQYF
TGTGCCAGCAGTCCCTTTGGGGCGGTCGAGCAGTACTTC
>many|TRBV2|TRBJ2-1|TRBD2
CASSKIAGLSYNERFF
TGTGCCAGCAGTAAAATAGCGGGCCTTTCCTACAATGAGCGGTTCTTC
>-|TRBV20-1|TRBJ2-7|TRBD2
CSAGGASGSHEQYF
TGCAGTGCTGGAGGGGCTAGCGGGAGCCACGAGCAGTACTTC
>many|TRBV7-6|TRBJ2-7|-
CASSSGNEQYF
TGTGCCAGCAGTTCAGGGAACGAGCAGTACTTC
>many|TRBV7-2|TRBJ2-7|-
CASSRWRAEQYF
TGTGCCAGCAGCCGGTGGAGGGCCGAGCAGTACTTC
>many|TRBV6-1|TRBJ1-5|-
CASSEPTGQGPQHF
TGTGCCAGCAGTGAACCGACGGGTCAGGGGCCCCAGCATTTT
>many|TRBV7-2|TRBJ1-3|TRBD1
CASSLAGDRVNTIYF
TGTGCCAGCAGCTTAGCAGGGGACAGGGTCAACACCATATATTTT
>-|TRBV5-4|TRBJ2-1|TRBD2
CASSRTSGTYDEQFF
TGTGCCAGCAGCAGGACTAGCGGGACATACGATGAGCAGTTCTTC
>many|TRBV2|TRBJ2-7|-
CASRSGEQYF
TGTGCCAGCAGATCTGGGGAACAGTACTTC
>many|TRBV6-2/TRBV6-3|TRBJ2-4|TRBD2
CASSYSGLAGDRYIQYF
TGTGCCAGCAGTTACTCGGGACTAGCGGGAGATCGGTACATTCAGTACTTC
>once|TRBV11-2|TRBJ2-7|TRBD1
CASSWGQGTVQYF
TGTGCCAGCAGCTGGGGACAGGGAACGGTTCAGTACTTC
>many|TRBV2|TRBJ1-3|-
CASSVSVSGNTIYF
TGTGCCAGCAGTGTCAGTGTCTCTGGAAACACCATATATTTT
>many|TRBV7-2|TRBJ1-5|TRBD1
CASSLDRGHGSNQPQHF
TGTGCCAGCAGCTTAGACAGGGGGCACGGAAGCAATCAGCCCCAGCATTTT
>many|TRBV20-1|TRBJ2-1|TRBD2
CSARGGGRGVEQFF
TGCAGTGCTAGAGGGGGGGGTAGGGGAGTAGAGCAGTTCTTC
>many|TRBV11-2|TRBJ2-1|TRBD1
CASTLTGLKDEQFF
TGTGCCAGCACCCTGACAGGGTTGAAGGATGAGCAGTTCTTC
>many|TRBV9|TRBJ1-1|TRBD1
CASSATGTVNTEAFF
TGTGCCAGCAGCGCAACCGGGACAGTGAACACTGAAGCTTTCTTT
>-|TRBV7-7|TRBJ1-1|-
CASSHCYHKVNTGAFF
TGTGCCAGCAGCCATTGTTATCACAAAGTGAACACTGGAGCTTTCTTT
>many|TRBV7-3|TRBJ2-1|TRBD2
CASSLLGSGGKSSYNEQFF
TGTGCCAGCAGCTTATTGGGTAGCGGGGGGAAGAGCTCCTACAATGAGCAGTTCTTC
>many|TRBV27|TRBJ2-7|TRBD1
CASSIRTGVSYEQYF
TGTGCCAGCAGTATTAGGACAGGGGTCTCCTACGAGCAGTACTTC
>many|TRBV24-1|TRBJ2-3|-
CATSDSRGGRTDTQYF
TGTGCCACCAGTGATTCCCGAGGTGGGAGGACAGATACGCAGTATTTT